The TCR beta chain described here comes from a study of shared clonotypes between healthy human individuals. About the study: Donors had three CD4 naive, three CD4 memory, two CD8 naive and one CD8 memory plate apiece.

Here immunoSEQ multiplex PCR was the method, and the copy in TCRdb shows in-frame clones only, minus some. The table has hundreds of thousands of clones, approximately 96% seen once; the top ten hold roughly 0.12%. Germline CDR1 MNHEY, CDR2 SMNVEV (reference sequence). CDR3 length equals 14 residues. The junction had 9 bases not matched to a gene; V was cut back by 4 bases and J by 7 bases. Selected positively for CCR7 and CD45RO-negative, naive CD8 cells excluded terminally differentiated effector memory CD45RA+ cells. The specimen sequenced was naive CD8+ T cells sorted from blood. V and J are TRBV27 and TRBJ2-7; 8 positions match TRBD2. The clonotype comes from a woman aged 25 to 39 in good health. CDR3 region: CASSSFGTRGEQYF. As DNA, the CDR3 is TGTGCCAGCAGTTCTTTTGGGACTAGAGGTGAGCAGTACTTC.